This T cell receptor beta chain was identified in a study of CD8 T cells in Susac syndrome. Random hexamers were used to reverse transcribe an amount of roughly 0.5 to 1 ug RNA. MiXCR was run by TCRdb on the immunoSEQ multiplex PCR reads, yielding one entry per CDR3 protein. This table has 330,000 or so distinct CDR3 sequences, approximately 91% appearing once. Germline V gene data show CDR1 as MNHEY and CDR2 as SMNVEV (reference sequence). This CDR3 is 12 amino acids long. Trimming shortened V by 7 bases and J by 6 bases, and 13 bases separated the two germline ends. This clonotype was obtained from a human donor with multiple sclerosis. V and J are TRBV27 and TRBJ2-7; D is perhaps TRBD1 (6 bases). Sequenced material: CD8+ T cells from PBMCs. CDR3 amino acids: CASIGYRAEQYF. CDR3 in DNA: TGTGCCAGCATAGGGTACAGGGCCGAGCAGTACTTC.